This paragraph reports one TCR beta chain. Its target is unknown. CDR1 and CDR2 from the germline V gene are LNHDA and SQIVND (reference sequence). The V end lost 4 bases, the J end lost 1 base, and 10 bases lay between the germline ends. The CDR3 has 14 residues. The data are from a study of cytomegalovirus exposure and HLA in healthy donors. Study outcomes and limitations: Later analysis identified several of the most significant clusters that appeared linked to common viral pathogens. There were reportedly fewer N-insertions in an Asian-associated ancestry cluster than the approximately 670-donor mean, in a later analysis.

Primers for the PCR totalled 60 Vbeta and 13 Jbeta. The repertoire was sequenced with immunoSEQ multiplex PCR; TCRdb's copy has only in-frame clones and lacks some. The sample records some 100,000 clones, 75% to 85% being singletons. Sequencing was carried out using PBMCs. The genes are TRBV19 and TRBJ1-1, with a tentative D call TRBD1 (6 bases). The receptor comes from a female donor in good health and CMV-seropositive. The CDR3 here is CASSNQGRNTEAFF. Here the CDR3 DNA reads TGTGCCAGTAGTAATCAGGGGAGGAACACTGAAGCTTTCTTT. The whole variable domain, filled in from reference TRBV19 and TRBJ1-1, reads DGGITQSPKYLFRKEGQNVTLSCEQNLNHDAMYWYRQDPGQGLRLIYYSQIVNDFQKGDIAEGYSVSREKKESFPLTVTSAQKNPTAFYLCASSNQGRNTEAFFGQGTRLTVV.